The source of this T cell receptor (beta chain) is a study of shared clonotypes between healthy human individuals. Notes on the study in general: It was the few donors that limited the genetic and exposure-history diversity represented.

Only in-frame clones appear in the TCRdb table, and some are missing; sequencing was by immunoSEQ multiplex PCR. The sample consists of millions of clones, approximately 94% of them appearing once. CD8 cells regarded as naive lacked CD45RO, were positively chosen for CCR7, and omitted terminally differentiated effector memory CD45RA+ cells. The V end was cut by 2 bases, the J end by 0 bases, with 10 bases between. Germline lookup yields CDR1 GTSNPN and CDR2 SVGIG (reference sequence). This CDR3 comprises 15 residues. Worth noting for this clone: Its antigen is unidentified.

The sequencing input was naive CD8+ T cells sorted from blood. The receptor was derived from a man between 18 and 35 years old in good health. The genes are TRBV30 and TRBJ1-4, with a tentative D call TRBD1 (6 bases). The chain's CDR3 is CAWSMGGSTNEKLFF. CDR3 coding DNA: TGTGCCTGGAGTATGGGGGGCTCAACTAATGAAAAACTGTTTTTT. Together with reference TRBV30 and TRBJ1-4, the CDR3 gives the full variable domain: SQTIHQWPATLVQPVGSPLSLECTVEGTSNPNLYWYRQAAGRGLQLLFYSVGIGQISSEVPQNLSASRPQDRQFILSSKKLLLSDSGFYLCAWSMGGSTNEKLFFGSGTQLSVL.